This TCR beta chain derives from a study of T cells in Graves' hyperthyroidism and ophthalmopathy. Study in general: Peripheral blood samples were taken at initial diagnosis, prior to any treatment.

Study-wide results and limits: The majority of expanded thyroid clonotypes above 0.001 also appeared in blood. Separating ophthalmopathy from stable hyperthyroidism was achieved by a 13 V-J model.

Germline V gene data show CDR1 as SGHRS and CDR2 as YFSETQ. The CDR3 contains 17 residues. With 0 bases clipped from V and 2 bases from J, the junction kept 10 bases outside the gene matches. RNA transcripts provided the source from which TCR beta CDR3 regions were amplified. The HTBI primer set was used in a first-round RT-PCR of the TCR CDR3. TCRdb reanalysed the multiplex PCR reads using MiXCR and keeps one entry per CDR3 protein. The data show approximately 590,000 distinct CDR3 sequences, with more than 15% seen just once and roughly 7.3% held by the top ten. This clonotype came up many times. The antigen is unknown.

The V gene is TRBV5-1, the J gene TRBJ2-7, with 8 bases fitting TRBD2. Sequenced input: blood. This TCR was recovered from a woman aged 30 to 39 with Graves' hyperthyroidism. The CDR3 DNA sequence: TGCGCCAGCAGCTTGGCAGTCGGAGTAGCGGGAACCTACGAGCAGTACTTC. Its protein product is CASSLAVGVAGTYEQYF.